Listed here are 17 T cell receptor beta chains from one sample, sequenced in a study of beta chain features in type 1 diabetes. Study outcomes and limitations: TCRB CDR3s from Type 1 diabetes patients were moderately but significantly shorter in all four CD4+ subsets.

These receptors' antigens are unknown. Since all of the isolated RNA was reverse transcribed, expressed TCRB transcripts were what got sequenced. Clones were sequenced by immunoSEQ multiplex PCR, and TCRdb holds only the in-frame ones, with some missing. Among 250,000 to 300,000 clones listed, around 22% were seen once. The sample was naive CD4+ T cells from blood. These receptors all stem from a woman in her 30s with type 1 diabetes.

This clone was recorded a few times. The gene calls are TRBV2 and TRBJ2-7; tentative D call: TRBD1 (5 bases). In germline, CDR1 is SNHLY, CDR2 FYNNEI. The V gene lost 5 bases and the J gene lost 6 bases, with 8 bases spanning the gap. The CDR3 is made up of 11 amino acids. The CDR3 loop reads CASSMTVEQYF. The CDR3 DNA is TGTGCCAGCAGTATGACAGTCGAGCAGTACTTC.

There are a few counts of this clone. V gene TRBV11-3 combines with J gene TRBJ2-1, with D perhaps matching TRBD2 (6 bases). The germline V gene has CDR1 SGHNT and CDR2 YENEEA. The length of the CDR3 is 15 residues. V shed 4 bases and J shed 8 bases, with 18 bases lying between them. The CDR3 region is CASSWLVTGGDEQFF. The CDR3, as DNA: TGTGCCAGCAGCTGGCTAGTCACAGGCGGGGATGAGCAGTTCTTC.

The V gene is TRBV18, the J gene TRBJ2-1; a weak D match, TRBD1 (6 bases). The V and J ends lost 0 bases and 12 bases respectively, with 12 bases between them. This CDR3 is 13 amino acids long. Germline CDR1 reads KGHSH; CDR2 reads LQKENI. The CDR3 nucleotides are TGTGCCAGCTCACCACCGTTTGCCAGGGGGCAGTTCTTC. This encodes CASSPPFARGQFF. The complete variable domain, with remaining parts taken from reference TRBV18 and TRBJ2-1, reads NAGVMQNPRHLVRRRGQEARLRCSPMKGHSHVYWYRQLPEEGLKFMVYLQKENIIDESGMPKERFSAEFPKEGPSILRIQQVVRGDSAAYFCASSPPFARGQFFGPGTRLTVL.

The chain employs TRBV15 and TRBJ2-7, with D maybe TRBD1 (6 bases). The germline V gene encodes CDR1 LNHNV and CDR2 YYDKDF (reference sequence). The V gene lost 0 bases and the J gene lost 4 bases, with 13 bases spanning the gap. The CDR3 runs 15 residues. CDR3 nucleotides: TGTGCCACCAGCAGAGATTTGGGGACACAATACGAGCAGTACTTC. Translated: CATSRDLGTQYEQYF.

The rearrangement links TRBV27 to TRBJ2-7; D might be TRBD2 (6 bases). Between the trimmed V and J ends, which lost 2 bases and 4 bases, there was a span of 12 bases. Germline loops: CDR1 MNHEY, CDR2 SMNVEV (reference sequence). The CDR3 has 14 amino acids. In nucleotides, the CDR3 is TGTGCCAGCAGTTTACGGGGGAGTGCGTACGAGCAGTACTTC. Translation: CASSLRGSAYEQYF.

In nucleotides, the CDR3 is TGTGCCAGCAGCGTAGGGGGCCGCGATGAGCAGTTCTTC. Its protein is CASSVGGRDEQFF. The chain couples TRBV9 to TRBJ2-1; tentatively, D is TRBD1 (5 bases). Germline V gene lookup returns CDR1 SGDLS and CDR2 YYNGEE. This CDR3 is 13 amino acids long. Trimming shortened V by 0 bases and J by 8 bases, and 9 bases separated the two germline ends. Complete variable domain (other parts from reference TRBV9 and TRBJ2-1): DSGVTQTPKHLITATGQRVTLRCSPRSGDLSVYWYQQSLDQGLQFLIQYYNGEERAKGNILERFSAQQFPDLHSELNLSSLELGDSALYFCASSVGGRDEQFFGPGTRLTVL.

This chain's CDR3 is CASSQTGGVSYGYTF. DNA of the CDR3: TGCGCCAGCAGCCAAACAGGGGGGGTCTCCTATGGCTACACCTTC. The genes are TRBV4-1 and TRBJ1-2, with TRBD1 identical over 8 bases. CDR3 size: 15 residues. V gave up 2 bases and J gave up 4 bases; unmatched junction bases: 6. Looked up from germline, CDR1 is MGHRA and CDR2 is YSYEKL.

The V gene is TRBV30, the J gene TRBJ2-5, with 9 bases fitting TRBD2. Germline CDR1 is GTSNPN and CDR2 is SVGIG (reference sequence). V gave up 2 bases and J gave up 2 bases; unmatched junction bases: 6. The CDR3 has 15 residues. CDR3 sequence reads: CAWSFSGRVQETQYF. The CDR3 coding sequence is TGTGCCTGGAGTTTTAGCGGGAGAGTACAAGAGACCCAGTACTTC.

This clone was observed a few times. The gene calls are TRBV6-1 and TRBJ1-4; 7 nucleotides line up with TRBD1. The ends lost 3 bases at V and 7 bases at J; junction bases unmatched: 5. This CDR3 has 14 residues. Germline loops: CDR1 MNHNS, CDR2 SASEGT. CDR3 DNA: TGTGCCAGCAGTGACGACAGGGTCGGTGAAAAACTGTTTTTT. Translation gives CASSDDRVGEKLFF.

CDR3 protein: CATSRDGSGQETQYF. The DNA for the CDR3 is TGTGCCACCAGCAGAGATGGTAGCGGGCAAGAGACCCAGTACTTC. This sequence joins TRBV15 and TRBJ2-5; TRBD2 matches 7 bases. Germline V gene data show CDR1 as LNHNV and CDR2 as YYDKDF (reference sequence). The CDR3 totals 15 residues. Unmatched junction bases numbered 3, after V lost 0 bases and J lost 2 bases. The whole variable domain, filled in from reference TRBV15 and TRBJ2-5, reads DAMVIQNPRYQVTQFGKPVTLSCSQTLNHNVMYWYQQKSSQAPKLLFHYYDKDFNNEADTPDNFQSRRPNTSFCFLDIRSPGLGDTAMYLCATSRDGSGQETQYFGPGTRLLVL.

The chain uses TRBV15 and TRBJ2-5; weak D call: TRBD2 (5 bases). Germline loops: CDR1 LNHNV, CDR2 YYDKDF (reference sequence). The CDR3 totals 15 residues. V gave up 1 base and J gave up 4 bases, with 13 bases separating them. CDR3 region: CATSRVRGKGETQYF. CDR3 nucleotide sequence: TGTGCCACCAGCAGAGTAAGAGGGAAGGGAGAGACCCAGTACTTC.

This clone has only a few counts. The genes are TRBV7-2 and TRBJ2-5, with D possibly being TRBD2 (7 bases). Trimming stripped 7 bases from V and 5 bases from J, with 17 bases between. This CDR3 has 14 amino acids. Germline V CDR1 and CDR2: SGHTA, FQGNSA. The CDR3 nucleotides read TGTGCCAGCATTAAGGGGGGGCTAGCGGAGACCCAGTACTTC. Translating gives CASIKGGLAETQYF.

This clone was seen a few times. The CDR3 coding sequence is TGTGCCAGCAGCCCGGCCTTTCGGGGGACAGGTGGTGCTGAAGCTTTCTTT. Amino acids: CASSPAFRGTGGAEAFF. V is TRBV11-3 and J is TRBJ1-1; 8 nucleotides align to TRBD1. J lost 6 bases, V lost 5 bases, and 17 bases had no gene match. The CDR3 covers 17 residues. Germline CDR1 and CDR2: SGHNT and YENEEA. Complete variable domain (other parts from reference TRBV11-3 and TRBJ1-1): EAGVVQSPRYKIIEKKQPVAFWCNPISGHNTLYWYLQNLGQGPELLIRYENEEAVDDSQLPKDRFSAERLKGVDSTLKIQPAELGDSAVYLCASSPAFRGTGGAEAFFGQGTRLTVV.

This clone has more than one count but fewer than ten. The V call is TRBV11-2, the J call TRBJ1-4; no clear D gene. Between the trimmed V and J ends, which lost 1 base and 8 bases, there was a span of 8 bases. Germline CDR1 is SGHAT and CDR2 is FQNNGV. CDR3 size: 13 residues. The CDR3 sequence is CASSLGVSEKLFF. CDR3 nucleotides: TGTGCCAGCAGCTTAGGTGTAAGCGAAAAACTGTTTTTT.

In its sample, this clone was seen a few times. The chain carries TRBV29-1 and TRBJ2-1; perhaps TRBD1 as D (5 bases). CDR3 length: 12 amino acids. Per germline, CDR1 SQVTM and CDR2 ANQGSEA. Trimming stripped 0 bases from V and 9 bases from J, with 9 bases between. DNA of the CDR3: TGCAGCGTTGAAGATCCTGGGGCTGAGCAGTTCTTC. Protein product: CSVEDPGAEQFF.

This sequence joins TRBV30 and TRBJ1-1; D is unclear. Trimming took off 2 bases at V and 1 base at J, with 8 bases between the two ends. Germline CDR1 reads GTSNPN; CDR2 reads SVGIG (reference sequence). The CDR3 sequence is 13 residues long. The CDR3 protein is CAWSRLGNTEAFF. The CDR3 bases are TGTGCCTGGAGTCGACTAGGGAACACTGAAGCTTTCTTT.

This clone was seen a few times. The chain carries TRBV29-1 and TRBJ2-7; 7 positions match TRBD1. V lost 6 bases, J lost 0 bases, and 5 bases stayed unmatched. The germline V gene has CDR1 SQVTM and CDR2 ANQGSEA. This CDR3 contains 13 residues. CDR3 loop: CSVGQASSYEQYF. The CDR3 DNA reads as TGCAGCGTCGGACAGGCCAGCTCCTACGAGCAGTACTTC.